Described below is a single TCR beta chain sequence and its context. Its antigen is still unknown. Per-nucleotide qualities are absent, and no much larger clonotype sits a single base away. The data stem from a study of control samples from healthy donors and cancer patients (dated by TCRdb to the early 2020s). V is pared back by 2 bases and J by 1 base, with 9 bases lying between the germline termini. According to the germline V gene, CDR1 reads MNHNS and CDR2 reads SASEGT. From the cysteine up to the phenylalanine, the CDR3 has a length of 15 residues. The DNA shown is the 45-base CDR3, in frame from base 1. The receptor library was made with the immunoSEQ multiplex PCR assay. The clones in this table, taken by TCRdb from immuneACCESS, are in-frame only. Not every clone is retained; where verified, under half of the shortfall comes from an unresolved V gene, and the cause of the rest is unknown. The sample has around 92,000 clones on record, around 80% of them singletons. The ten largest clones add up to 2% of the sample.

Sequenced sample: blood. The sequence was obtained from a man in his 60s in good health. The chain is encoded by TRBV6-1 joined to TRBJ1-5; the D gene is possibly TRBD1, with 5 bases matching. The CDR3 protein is CASSERQRSNQPQHF. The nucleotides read TGTGCCAGCAGTGAACGACAGAGAAGCAATCAGCCCCAGCATTTT.